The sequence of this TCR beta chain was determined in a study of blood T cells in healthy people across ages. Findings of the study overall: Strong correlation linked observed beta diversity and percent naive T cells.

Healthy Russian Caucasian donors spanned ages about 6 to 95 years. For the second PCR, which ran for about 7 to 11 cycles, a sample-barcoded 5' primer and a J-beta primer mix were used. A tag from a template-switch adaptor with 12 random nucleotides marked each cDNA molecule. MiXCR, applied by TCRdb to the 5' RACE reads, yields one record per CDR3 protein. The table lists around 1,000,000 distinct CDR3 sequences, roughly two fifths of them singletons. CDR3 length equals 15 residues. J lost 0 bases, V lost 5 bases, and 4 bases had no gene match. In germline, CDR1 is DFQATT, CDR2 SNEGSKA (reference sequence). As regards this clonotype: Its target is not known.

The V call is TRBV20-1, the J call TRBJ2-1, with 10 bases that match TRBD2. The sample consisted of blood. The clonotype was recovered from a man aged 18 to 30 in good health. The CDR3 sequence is CSARTSGPSYNEQFF. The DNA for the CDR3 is TGCAGTGCTCGGACTAGCGGCCCCTCCTACAATGAGCAGTTCTTC.